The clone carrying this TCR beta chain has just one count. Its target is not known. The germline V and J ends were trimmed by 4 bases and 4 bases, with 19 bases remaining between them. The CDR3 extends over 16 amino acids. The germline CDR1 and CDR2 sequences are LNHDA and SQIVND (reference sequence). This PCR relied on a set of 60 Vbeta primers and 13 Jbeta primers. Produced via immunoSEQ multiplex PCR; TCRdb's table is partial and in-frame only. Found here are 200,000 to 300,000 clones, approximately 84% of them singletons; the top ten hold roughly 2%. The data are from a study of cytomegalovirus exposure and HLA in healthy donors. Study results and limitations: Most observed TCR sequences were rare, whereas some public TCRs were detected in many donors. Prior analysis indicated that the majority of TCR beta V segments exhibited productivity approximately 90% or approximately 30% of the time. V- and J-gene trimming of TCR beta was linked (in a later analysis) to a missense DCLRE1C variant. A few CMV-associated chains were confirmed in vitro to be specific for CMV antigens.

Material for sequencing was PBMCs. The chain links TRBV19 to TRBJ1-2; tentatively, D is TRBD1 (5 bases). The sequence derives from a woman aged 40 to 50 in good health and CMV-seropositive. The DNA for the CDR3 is TGTGCCAGTAGTACCTCGAGGACACCTAGAATCTATGGCTACACCTTC. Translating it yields CASSTSRTPRIYGYTF.